This T cell receptor (beta chain) was recorded in a study of identical twins. Study observations and caveats: Invariant T cells like MAIT and iNKT could partly confound the zero-insertion analyses. Twins shared beta out-of-frame sequences in excess, but this excess was weaker. Its conclusions, products of cross-sectional statistical analysis, did not come from following the same donors.

TCRdb reprocessed the 5' RACE reads with MiXCR, giving one entry per CDR3 protein. The repertoire holds around 1.7 million distinct CDR3 sequences, about 30% seen once, with 0.25% to 0.3% in the top ten. There are a few counts of this clonotype. The antigen is unknown. The CDR3 has 13 amino acids. V was clipped by 7 bases and J by 4 bases; unmatched bases: 6. CDR1 and CDR2 from the germline V gene are ENHRY and SYGVKD. The specimen was cord blood. The chain carries TRBV10-3 and TRBJ2-7; 8 nucleotides agree with TRBD2. The clonotype originates from a newborn girl in good health. The chain's CDR3 is CAIKLAGGYEQYF. CDR3 in DNA: TGTGCCATCAAGCTGGCGGGGGGTTACGAGCAGTACTTC.